The 5 T cell receptor beta chains below come from one sample, sequenced in a study of blood T cell repertoires in COVID-19. The assay was immunoSEQ multiplex PCR, and TCRdb's table has in-frame clones only and misses some. The data show about 91,000 clones, with more than 60% seen just once and roughly a quarter held by the top ten. Material for sequencing was peripheral blood. These receptors all come from a man in his 70s with acute or convalescent COVID-19.

This chain connects TRBV6-6 to TRBJ1-1; 12 bases line up with TRBD1. Germline CDR1 is MNHNY and CDR2 is SVGAGI (reference sequence). The CDR3 runs 16 residues. The V segment lost 2 bases and the J segment 4 bases; nucleotides outside the gene matches: 5. As DNA, the CDR3 is TGTGCCAGCAGTTACCCGGGACAGGGGGCCGGCACTGAAGCTTTCTTT. Translation: CASSYPGQGAGTEAFF.

V usage is TRBV27 and J usage is TRBJ2-7; 8 bases align to TRBD1. J gave up 2 bases and V 7 bases, and 4 bases lay outside the gene matches. The CDR3 contains 13 residues. Germline V CDR1 and CDR2: MNHEY, SMNVEV (reference sequence). CDR3 residues: CASTGQGPYEQYF. DNA of the CDR3: TGTGCCAGCACCGGACAGGGTCCCTACGAGCAGTACTTC.

The chain employs TRBV6-2 or TRBV6-3 and TRBJ2-7; 7 bases line up with TRBD1. The CDR3 runs 14 residues. CDR1 MNHEY and CDR2 SVGEGT come from the germline V gene. V shed 5 bases, J shed 2 bases, and the junction held 6 bases outside the gene matches. The CDR3 coding sequence is TGTGCCAGCAGTCCGGGACAGAATCCCTACGAGCAGTACTTC. Its protein product is CASSPGQNPYEQYF.

In its sample, this clone was seen once. This chain links TRBV20-1 with TRBJ2-3; TRBD2 is a possible D gene (6 bases). The germline V gene encodes CDR1 DFQATT and CDR2 SNEGSKA (reference sequence). Trimming shortened V by 3 bases and J by 8 bases, and 18 bases separated the two germline ends. This CDR3 contains 14 residues. The CDR3 here is CSASRLGPGATQYF. The DNA for the CDR3 is TGCAGTGCTAGTAGACTAGGTCCCGGCGCTACGCAGTATTTT.

As to this clone: Relative to the germline gene, one junction end is altered; a read error may explain this. The chain uses TRBV6-5 and TRBJ2-7; 7 bases map to TRBD1. There are 14 residues in the CDR3. Germline V gene data show CDR1 as MNHEY and CDR2 as SVGAGI. The CDR3 DNA sequence: TGTGCCAGCACAGATCAGGGGGTACAATTATCAGGGAGCTTC. Its translation: CASTDQGVQLSGSF.